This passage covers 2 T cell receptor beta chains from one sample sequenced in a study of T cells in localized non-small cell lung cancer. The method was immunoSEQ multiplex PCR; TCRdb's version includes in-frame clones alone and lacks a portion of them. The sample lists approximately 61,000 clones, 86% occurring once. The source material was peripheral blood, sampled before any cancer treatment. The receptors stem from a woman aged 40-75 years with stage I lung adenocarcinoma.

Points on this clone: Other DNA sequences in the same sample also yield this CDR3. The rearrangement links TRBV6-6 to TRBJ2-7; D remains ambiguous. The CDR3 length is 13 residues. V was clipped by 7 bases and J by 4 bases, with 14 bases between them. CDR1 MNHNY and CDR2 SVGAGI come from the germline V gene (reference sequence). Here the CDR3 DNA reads TGTGCCAGCATTTCTGACACGGGTTACGAGCAGTACTTC. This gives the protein CASISDTGYEQYF.

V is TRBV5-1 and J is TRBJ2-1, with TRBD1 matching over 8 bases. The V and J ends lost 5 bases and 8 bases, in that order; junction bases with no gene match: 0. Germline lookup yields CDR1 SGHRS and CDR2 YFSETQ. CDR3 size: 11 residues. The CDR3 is CASRDRDEQFF. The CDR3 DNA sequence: TGCGCCAGCAGGGACAGGGATGAGCAGTTCTTC.